This T cell receptor beta chain was documented in a study of blood T cell repertoires in COVID-19. Study overall: There were acute and convalescent COVID-19 samples, and they came from the United States, Italy and Spain.

Seattle enrolled patients during active infection and tracked them longitudinally. Profiled with immunoSEQ multiplex PCR; TCRdb holds only in-frame clones, not every one. The table includes more than 9,500 clones, 71% detected once. Germline CDR1 is LNHDA and CDR2 is SQIVND (reference sequence). The ends were cut back, 7 bases at V and 3 bases at J, with 12 bases in the middle. The CDR3 spans 13 residues. Notes on this clone: The identical CDR3 is also encoded by other nucleotide sequences in the sample.

This sequence joins TRBV19 and TRBJ1-2; D unresolved. This clonotype was obtained from a man in his 60s with COVID-19, enrolled during active disease. The sequenced material came from peripheral blood. The DNA for the CDR3 is TGTGCCAGTAAGGAGGCAAGACACTATGGCTACACCTTC. Amino acids: CASKEARHYGYTF.